The rows below give T cell receptor beta chains drawn from one sample of a study of T cells in Graves' hyperthyroidism and ophthalmopathy. TCRdb used MiXCR to reprocess the multiplex PCR reads, holding one entry per CDR3 protein. The repertoire consists of under 500,000 distinct CDR3 sequences, with more than 12% occurring once and the leading ten covering 25% to 30%. What was sequenced was blood. The receptors come from a man aged 45-60 years with Graves' ophthalmopathy. CDR3s include the opening cysteine and the closing phenylalanine or tryptophan. A D gene is named only where the DNA matches it firmly. The listing skips clone size in some rows; elsewhere it reads once, few, many or a size class.

J,D,V,size,CDR3,DNA
TRBJ2-7,TRBD2,TRBV19,few,CASSFTSGRTEQYF,TGTGCCAGTAGTTTCACTAGCGGAAGAACCGAGCAGTACTTC
TRBJ2-5,.,TRBV28,.,CASSRSTISAKTQYF,TGTGCCAGCAGTCGCAGTACAATCAGCGCAAAGACCCAGTACTTC
TRBJ1-2,.,TRBV6-2/TRBV6-3,many,CASSYSTVDYGYTF,TGTGCCAGCAGTTACTCCACAGTGGACTATGGCTACACCTTC
TRBJ2-1,.,TRBV29-1,.,CSVEIGLGEQFF,TGCAGCGTTGAGATAGGGCTGGGTGAGCAGTTCTTC
TRBJ1-1,.,TRBV4-1,few,CASSPERDTEAFF,TGCGCCAGCAGCCCCGAGCGGGACACTGAAGCTTTCTTT
TRBJ2-7,.,TRBV30,many,CAWAVSYEQYF,TGTGCCTGGGCCGTCTCCTACGAGCAGTACTTC
TRBJ2-1,TRBD2,TRBV30,few,CAWSGLAGVHEQFF,TGTGCCTGGAGTGGACTAGCGGGAGTGCATGAGCAGTTCTTC
TRBJ1-1,.,TRBV20-1,many,CSAESVGTEAFF,TGCAGTGCCGAATCAGTGGGTACTGAAGCTTTCTTT
TRBJ1-3,.,TRBV30,many,CAWTFGNTIYF,TGTGCCTGGACCTTTGGAAACACCATATATTTT
TRBJ2-6,TRBD1,TRBV28,many,CASSRQGTLSGANVLTF,TGTGCCAGCAGTAGACAGGGAACCCTCTCTGGGGCCAACGTCCTGACTTTC
TRBJ2-1,TRBD2,TRBV24-1,.,CATSDDRTSGNFYNEQFF,TGTGCCACCAGTGACGATCGGACTAGCGGGAACTTCTACAATGAGCAGTTCTTC
TRBJ2-1,TRBD2,TRBV7-7,many,CASSKTSGPYNEQFF,TGTGCTAGCAGCAAAACTAGCGGTCCCTACAATGAGCAGTTCTTC
TRBJ1-2,TRBD1,TRBV7-9,many,CASSVDRDPYQGYTF,TGTGCCAGCAGCGTTGACAGGGACCCGTATCAGGGCTACACCTTC
TRBJ2-1,TRBD2,TRBV7-9,many,CASSSSGSSLYNEQFF,TGTGCCAGCAGCTCCAGCGGGAGCTCGCTCTACAATGAGCAGTTCTTC
TRBJ2-3,.,TRBV12-3/TRBV12-4,many,CASSLVGGTDTQYF,TGTGCCAGCAGTTTAGTGGGAGGAACAGATACGCAGTATTTT
TRBJ2-1,TRBD2,TRBV28,many,CASSLAASGSWNEQFF,TGTGCCAGCAGTTTAGCCGCTAGCGGGAGTTGGAATGAGCAGTTCTTC
TRBJ2-4,.,TRBV18,many,CASSPNGADIQYF,TGTGCCAGCTCACCCAATGGGGCGGACATTCAGTACTTC
TRBJ2-7,.,TRBV2,many,CASSGGLGMLEQYF,TGTGCCAGCAGTGGGGGTTTAGGAATGCTCGAGCAGTACTTC
TRBJ2-7,TRBD1,TRBV28,few,CASRTGGRYEQYF,TGTGCCAGCCGAACAGGGGGCCGGTACGAGCAGTACTTC
TRBJ2-7,TRBD2,TRBV27,.,CASSTWTSSYEQYF,TGTGCCAGCAGTACCTGGACTAGCAGCTACGAGCAGTACTTC
TRBJ1-5,.,TRBV6-2/TRBV6-3,many,CASSYLLGEGNQPQHF,TGTGCCAGCAGTTACCTCTTAGGGGAGGGCAATCAGCCCCAGCATTTT
TRBJ2-7,TRBD2,TRBV20-1,many,CSASGGRTAYEQYF,TGCAGTGCTAGCGGCGGGAGGACAGCCTACGAGCAGTACTTC
TRBJ2-2,TRBD1,TRBV3-1,few,CASSRDRINTGELSF,TGTGCCAGCAGCAGGGACAGGATCAACACCGGGGAGCTGTCTTTT
TRBJ2-7,.,TRBV6-1,few,CASSHPPQREPIYEQYF,TGTGCCAGCAGCCACCCCCCCCAACGGGAGCCAATCTACGAGCAGTACTTC
TRBJ1-2,.,TRBV5-6,many,CASSFPTDPNYGYTF,TGTGCCAGCAGCTTCCCGACAGACCCTAACTATGGCTACACCTTC
TRBJ1-6,.,TRBV11-2,.,CASSSRGGGLYNSPLHF,TGTGCCAGCAGCTCCCGAGGGGGGGGGCTCTATAATTCACCCCTCCACTTT
TRBJ2-4,.,TRBV30,many,CAFHRVAKNIQYF,TGTGCCTTTCATAGAGTGGCCAAAAACATTCAGTACTTC
TRBJ2-1,TRBD2,TRBV5-4,few,CASSIGTSGFGQFF,TGTGCCAGCAGCATCGGGACTAGCGGCTTCGGGCAGTTCTTC
TRBJ1-1,.,TRBV2,many,CASSAGKMNTEAFF,TGTGCCAGCAGTGCCGGGAAGATGAACACTGAAGCTTTCTTT
TRBJ2-3,.,TRBV6-1,few,CASTLPGTDTQYF,TGTGCCAGCACTCTACCCGGCACAGATACGCAGTATTTT